Following are 23 T cell receptor beta chains from one sample sequenced in a study of cytomegalovirus exposure and HLA in healthy donors. In the PCR, 60 Vbeta and 13 Jbeta primers were used. Libraries were prepared by immunoSEQ multiplex PCR; TCRdb keeps only in-frame clonotypes and omits some of them. The profile shows more than 95,000 clones, approximately 87% of them singletons. The sequenced material came from PBMCs. The receptor set was obtained from a man between 18 and 29 years old in good health and CMV-seropositive.

The chain joins TRBV13 to TRBJ2-3; 7 bases fit TRBD2. V lost 0 bases and J lost 6; bases outside the gene matches: 9. Looked up from germline, CDR1 is PRHDT and CDR2 is FYEKMQ (reference sequence). CDR3 length: 16 amino acids. The CDR3 reads CASSLGRGLPGDTQYF. CDR3 coding DNA: TGTGCCAGCAGCTTAGGCCGGGGACTACCCGGGGATACGCAGTATTTT.

This chain uses TRBV7-8 with TRBJ1-4, with 7 bases fitting TRBD1. CDR3 size: 16 residues. Germline assignment: CDR1 SGHVS and CDR2 FQNEAQ. The J segment lost 0 bases and the V segment lost 1 base, leaving 2 bases of the junction unmatched. Written as DNA, the CDR3 is TGTGCCAGCAGCTTAGGAACAGGGGCAACTAATGAAAAACTGTTTTTT. It translates to CASSLGTGATNEKLFF.

This rearrangement joins TRBV6-6 to TRBJ2-7; maybe TRBD2 (5 bases). This CDR3 has 12 amino acids. Trimming stripped 4 bases from V and 2 bases from J, with 6 bases between. The V gene's germline CDR1 is MNHNY and CDR2 SVGAGI (reference sequence). CDR3 amino acids: CASSFGTYEQYF. CDR3 nucleotides: TGTGCCAGCAGTTTCGGGACCTACGAGCAGTACTTC.

The chain employs TRBV30 and TRBJ1-2, with TRBD1 matching 8 bases. The length of the CDR3 is 17 residues. Germline loops: CDR1 GTSNPN, CDR2 SVGIG (reference sequence). V gave up 2 bases and J gave up 2 bases; unmatched junction bases: 13. The CDR3 is CAWSHPYGTGRNYGYTF. CDR3 nucleotide sequence: TGTGCCTGGAGTCATCCCTACGGGACAGGAAGAAACTATGGCTACACCTTC.

The CDR3 DNA reads as TGTGCCAGCTCACCAGGCACAGGGCTTCAGCCCCAGCATTTT. This encodes CASSPGTGLQPQHF. V gene TRBV18 combines with J gene TRBJ1-5, with D tentatively TRBD1 (6 bases). V was clipped by 2 bases and J by 6 bases, with 11 bases between them. CDR3 length: 14 residues. The germline V gene encodes CDR1 KGHSH and CDR2 LQKENI.

V and J are TRBV6-5 and TRBJ1-2; D call uncertain. This CDR3 is built from 13 residues. Germline CDR1 is MNHEY and CDR2 is SVGAGI. V lost 0 bases and J lost 6, with 8 bases in between. CDR3 nucleotides: TGTGCCAGCAGTTACTCTCGGGAGGATGGCTACACCTTC. The encoded protein is CASSYSREDGYTF.

The chain couples TRBV18 to TRBJ1-2; D is possibly TRBD1 (6 bases). V dropped 6 bases and J dropped 6 bases, with 17 bases sitting between them. Germline CDR1 KGHSH, CDR2 LQKENI. CDR3 length equals 14 residues. CDR3 loop: CASSPGGGADGYTF. CDR3 sequence (DNA): TGTGCCAGCTCCCCTGGGGGGGGCGCTGATGGCTACACCTTC. Using reference TRBV18 and TRBJ1-2 for the parts outside the CDR3, the full variable domain is NAGVMQNPRHLVRRRGQEARLRCSPMKGHSHVYWYRQLPEEGLKFMVYLQKENIIDESGMPKERFSAEFPKEGPSILRIQQVVRGDSAAYFCASSPGGGADGYTFGSGTRLTVV.

In nucleotides, the CDR3 is TGTGCCAGCAGTTTATTCCCCACGGGGGGAGATGGCTACACCTTC. Translation: CASSLFPTGGDGYTF. The V gene is TRBV27, the J gene TRBJ1-2; D possibly corresponds to TRBD1 (5 bases). Trimming took 1 base from V and 6 from J, leaving 15 bases between them. This CDR3 has 15 residues. Germline CDR1 MNHEY, CDR2 SMNVEV (reference sequence).

The rearrangement uses TRBV10-2 and TRBJ1-2; D may be TRBD1 (5 bases). V gave up 6 bases and J gave up 4 bases, with 12 bases separating them. The germline V gene encodes CDR1 WSHSY and CDR2 SAAADI. The CDR3 sequence is 13 residues long. The CDR3 spells CASSSTGGYGYTF. Written as DNA, the CDR3 is TGCGCCAGCAGCTCTACGGGGGGCTATGGCTACACCTTC.

J is TRBJ1-4 and V is TRBV28; D call uncertain. Germline values: CDR1 MDHEN, CDR2 SYDVKM. The CDR3 extends over 17 amino acids. The V end lost 6 bases, the J end lost 5 bases, and 22 bases lay between the germline ends. DNA for the CDR3: TGTGCCAGCAGCTCGATCGATACAAGGCCGACAAATGAAAAACTGTTTTTT. Residues: CASSSIDTRPTNEKLFF.

The chain employs TRBV10-3 and TRBJ1-1, with D tentatively TRBD1 (5 bases). V lost 10 bases to trimming and J lost 3 bases, with 15 bases between them. From germline, CDR1 is ENHRY and CDR2 SYGVKD. The CDR3 contains 13 residues. For the CDR3, the DNA is TGTGCCACCGGGGGGGGTCCCGACACTGAAGCTTTCTTT. Its protein is CATGGGPDTEAFF.

This chain's CDR3 is CASSLGIAPNAGNTIYF. The CDR3 coding sequence is TGCGCCAGCAGCTTGGGTATAGCACCCAACGCTGGAAACACCATATATTTT. The chain has TRBV5-1 and TRBJ1-3; D unresolved. V lost 0 bases and J lost 2, with 15 bases in between. Germline CDR1 and CDR2: SGHRS and YFSETQ. The CDR3 spans 17 residues. Together with reference TRBV5-1 and TRBJ1-3, the CDR3 gives the full variable domain: KAGVTQTPRYLIKTRGQQVTLSCSPISGHRSVSWYQQTPGQGLQFLFEYFSETQRNKGNFPGRFSGRQFSNSRSEMNVSTLELGDSALYLCASSLGIAPNAGNTIYFGEGSWLTVV.

The rearrangement links TRBV2 to TRBJ1-4; possible D gene TRBD1, 6 bases. The ends were cut back, 6 bases at V and 11 bases at J, with 16 bases in the middle. The CDR3 is made up of 13 amino acids. Germline V gene data show CDR1 as SNHLY and CDR2 as FYNNEI. CDR3 sequence (DNA): TGTGCCAGCAGCTTACAGGGTCAGGGGAAACTGTTTTTT. Translating gives CASSLQGQGKLFF.

This clone came up a few times. The chain carries TRBV2 and TRBJ1-1; D possibly corresponds to TRBD1 (5 bases). Trimming removed 9 bases at V and 5 bases at J, with 22 bases between. The CDR3 loop spans 15 amino acids. Germline-derived CDR1 and CDR2 are SNHLY and FYNNEI. CDR3 protein: CASTIETAVGTEAFF. CDR3 DNA: TGTGCCAGTACGATAGAGACAGCAGTGGGTACTGAAGCTTTCTTT.

The chain employs TRBV9 and TRBJ2-3, with no clear D. Germline V gives CDR1 SGDLS, CDR2 YYNGEE. The CDR3 has 12 amino acids. Trimming left V 4 bases short and J 6 bases short, with 9 bases between. The CDR3, as DNA: TGTGCCAGCAGCCTAGGAGTGGATACGCAGTATTTT. It yields the protein CASSLGVDTQYF.

The chain joins TRBV18 to TRBJ1-6; 10 positions agree with TRBD1. The CDR3 is 17 residues long. Germline trimming cut 1 base from V and 8 bases from J; bases unmatched to any gene: 8. Germline CDR1 is KGHSH and CDR2 is LQKENI. CDR3 nucleotide sequence: TGTGCCAGCTCACCACTGGATCCTGGACAGGGGGATTCACCCCTCCACTTT. This sequence encodes CASSPLDPGQGDSPLHF.

This chain connects TRBV11-2 to TRBJ2-3; no definite D call. Germline CDR1 reads SGHAT; CDR2 reads FQNNGV. The CDR3 covers 15 residues. V was shortened by 5 bases and J by 8 bases, with 20 bases between the two germline ends. CDR3 loop: CASSRRERSEVTQYF. The CDR3, as DNA: TGTGCCAGCAGCAGGAGAGAAAGAAGTGAGGTTACGCAGTATTTT.

This clone was detected only a few times. V gene TRBV13 combines with J gene TRBJ1-4; D uncertain. Trimming left V 2 bases short and J 0 bases short, with 7 bases between. Germline CDR1 and CDR2: PRHDT and FYEKMQ (reference sequence). The CDR3 has 15 amino acids. CDR3 coding DNA: TGTGCCAGCAGCTTATGGTCAGCAACTAATGAAAAACTGTTTTTT. This sequence encodes CASSLWSATNEKLFF.

The J gene is TRBJ2-3, the V gene TRBV4-2, with TRBD2 identical over 11 bases. Germline CDR1 LGHNA, CDR2 YNFKEQ. The length of the CDR3 is 14 residues. J was trimmed by 6 bases and V by 4 bases; bases with no gene match: 3. CDR3 region: CASSPSGGRDTQYF. The CDR3 coding sequence is TGTGCCAGCAGCCCTAGCGGGGGGCGGGATACGCAGTATTTT.

Only a few counts were recorded for this clone. The chain couples TRBV19 to TRBJ1-1, with a tentative D call TRBD1 (5 bases). Germline V gene sequence: CDR1 LNHDA, CDR2 SQIVND (reference sequence). The length of the CDR3 is 13 residues. The V and J ends lost 1 base and 3 bases respectively, with 6 bases between them. This chain's CDR3 is CASSIVGDTEAFF. In DNA, the CDR3 is TGTGCCAGTAGTATAGTAGGGGACACTGAAGCTTTCTTT.

This clone is a singleton in its sample. V is TRBV19 and J is TRBJ1-6; possibly TRBD1 for D (6 bases). CDR3 length equals 14 residues. V was shortened by 7 bases and J by 14 bases, with 21 bases between the two germline ends. Germline V gene lookup returns CDR1 LNHDA and CDR2 SQIVND (reference sequence). CDR3: CASKSDRAGRTLHF. The DNA of the CDR3 is TGTGCCAGTAAATCGGACAGAGCGGGGAGAACCCTCCACTTT.

The chain couples TRBV15 to TRBJ1-6; D perhaps matches TRBD1 (5 bases). The CDR3 is 15 amino acids. The V gene lost 3 bases and the J gene lost 10 bases, with 16 bases spanning the gap. CDR1 LNHNV and CDR2 YYDKDF come from the germline V gene (reference sequence). CDR3 region: CATSSQGDSGSPLHF. CDR3 sequence (DNA): TGTGCCACCAGCAGTCAAGGGGACTCGGGCTCACCCCTCCACTTT.

The chain has TRBV27 and TRBJ2-5, with D maybe TRBD2 (6 bases). Germline loops: CDR1 MNHEY, CDR2 SMNVEV (reference sequence). This CDR3 is 14 amino acids long. The V end lost 3 bases, the J end lost 5 bases, and 13 bases lay between the germline ends. Written as DNA, the CDR3 is TGTGCCAGCAGTTTCGGTGGGGGGTTGGAGACCCAGTACTTC. Protein sequence: CASSFGGGLETQYF.